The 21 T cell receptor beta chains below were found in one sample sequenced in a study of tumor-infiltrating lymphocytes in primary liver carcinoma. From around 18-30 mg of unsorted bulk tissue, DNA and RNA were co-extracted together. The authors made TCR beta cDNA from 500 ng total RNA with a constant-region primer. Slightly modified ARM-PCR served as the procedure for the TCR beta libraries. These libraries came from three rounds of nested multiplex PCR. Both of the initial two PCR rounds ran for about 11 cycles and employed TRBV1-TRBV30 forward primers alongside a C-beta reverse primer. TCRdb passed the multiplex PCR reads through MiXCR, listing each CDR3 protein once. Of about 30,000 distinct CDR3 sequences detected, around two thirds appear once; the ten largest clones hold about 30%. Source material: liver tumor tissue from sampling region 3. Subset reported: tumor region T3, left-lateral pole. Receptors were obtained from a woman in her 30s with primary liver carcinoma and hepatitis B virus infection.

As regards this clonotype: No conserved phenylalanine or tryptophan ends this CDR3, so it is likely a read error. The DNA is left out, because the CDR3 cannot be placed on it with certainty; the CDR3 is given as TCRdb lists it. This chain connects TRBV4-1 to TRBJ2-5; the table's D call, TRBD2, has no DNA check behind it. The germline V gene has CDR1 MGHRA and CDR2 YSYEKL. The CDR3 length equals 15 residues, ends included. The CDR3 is CASSQGSSGQETQYL.

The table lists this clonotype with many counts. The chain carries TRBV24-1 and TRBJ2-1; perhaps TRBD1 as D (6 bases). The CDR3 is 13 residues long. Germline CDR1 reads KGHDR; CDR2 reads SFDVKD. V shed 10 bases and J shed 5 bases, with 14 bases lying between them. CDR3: CATQGHLDNEQFF. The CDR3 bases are TGTGCCACACAGGGACATCTCGACAATGAGCAGTTCTTC.

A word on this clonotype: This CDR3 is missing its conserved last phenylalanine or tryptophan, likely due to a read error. The CDR3 spells CASSLNFGTSNQPQYL. The CDR3 DNA reads as TGTGCCAGCAGCTTAAATTTCGGGACATCAAATCAGCCTCAGTATTTG. This sequence joins TRBV11-2 and TRBJ1-5; D is perhaps TRBD1 (6 bases). The DNA matches TRBJ2-3 better at its end, which makes the J call doubtful. Germline V gene data show CDR1 as SGHAT and CDR2 as FQNNGV. The CDR3 is 16 residues long.

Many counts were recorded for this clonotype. The CDR3 DNA reads as TGTGCCAGCAGCCCAAGCGGGACGGGTGCCGAGCAGTACTTC. Its protein product is CASSPSGTGAEQYF. The rearrangement links TRBV11-2 to TRBJ2-7; the match to TRBD2 covers 7 bases. With 5 bases clipped from V and 6 bases from J, the junction kept 10 bases outside the gene matches. The CDR3 spans 14 residues. The germline V gene has CDR1 SGHAT and CDR2 FQNNGV.

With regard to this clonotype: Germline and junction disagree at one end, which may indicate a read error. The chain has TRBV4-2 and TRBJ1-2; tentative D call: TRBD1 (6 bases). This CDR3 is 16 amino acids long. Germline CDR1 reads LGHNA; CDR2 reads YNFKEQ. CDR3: CASNQEQGNWLNGYTF. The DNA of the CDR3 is TGTGCCAGCAACCAAGAACAGGGAAATTGGCTTAATGGCTACACCTTC.

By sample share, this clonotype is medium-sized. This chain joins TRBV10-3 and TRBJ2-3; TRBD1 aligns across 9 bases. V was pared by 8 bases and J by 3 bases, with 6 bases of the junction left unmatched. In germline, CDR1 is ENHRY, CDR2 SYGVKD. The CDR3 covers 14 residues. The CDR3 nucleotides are TGTGCCATCGGGCGACAGGGGGTAACAGATACGCAGTATTTT. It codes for CAIGRQGVTDTQYF.

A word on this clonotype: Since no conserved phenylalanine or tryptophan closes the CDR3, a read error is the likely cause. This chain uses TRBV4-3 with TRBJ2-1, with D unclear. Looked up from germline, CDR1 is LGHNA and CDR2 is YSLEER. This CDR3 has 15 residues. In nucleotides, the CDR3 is TGCGCCAGCAGCCAAGGTCCCCAGCAAAACAATAAGCAGTTCCTC. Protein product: CASSQGPQQNNKQFL.

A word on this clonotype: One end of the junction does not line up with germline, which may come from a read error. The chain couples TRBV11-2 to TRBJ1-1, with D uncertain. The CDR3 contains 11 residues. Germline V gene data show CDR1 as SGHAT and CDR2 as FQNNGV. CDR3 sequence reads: CASIPGTGAFF. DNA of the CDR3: TGTGCCAGCATTCCAGGCACTGGAGCTTTCTTT.

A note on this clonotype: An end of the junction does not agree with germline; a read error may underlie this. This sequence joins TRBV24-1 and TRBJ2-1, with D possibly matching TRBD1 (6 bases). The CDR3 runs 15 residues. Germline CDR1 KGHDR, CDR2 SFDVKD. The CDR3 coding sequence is TGTGACACCAGGGGAAAGGACGGCACCTACAATGAGCAGTTCTTC. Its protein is CDTRGKDGTYNEQFF.

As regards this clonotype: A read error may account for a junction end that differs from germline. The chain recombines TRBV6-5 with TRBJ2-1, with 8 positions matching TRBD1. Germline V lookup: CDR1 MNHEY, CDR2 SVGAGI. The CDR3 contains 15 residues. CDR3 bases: TGTGCCGGCAGTTATGAACAGGGGGTGTTTAATGAGCAGTTCTTC. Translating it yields CAGSYEQGVFNEQFF.

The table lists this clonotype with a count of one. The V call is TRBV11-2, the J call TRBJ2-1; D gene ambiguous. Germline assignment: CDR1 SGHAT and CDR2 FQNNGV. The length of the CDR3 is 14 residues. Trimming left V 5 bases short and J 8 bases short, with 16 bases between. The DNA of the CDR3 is TGTGCCAGCAGCCTCGGACCAGCTAACGATGAGCAGTTCTTC. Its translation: CASSLGPANDEQFF. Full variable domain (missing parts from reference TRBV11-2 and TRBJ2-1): EAGVAQSPRYKIIEKRQSVAFWCNPISGHATLYWYQQILGQGPKLLIQFQNNGVVDDSQLPKDRFSAERLKGVDSTLKIQPAKLEDSAVYLCASSLGPANDEQFFGPGTRLTVL.

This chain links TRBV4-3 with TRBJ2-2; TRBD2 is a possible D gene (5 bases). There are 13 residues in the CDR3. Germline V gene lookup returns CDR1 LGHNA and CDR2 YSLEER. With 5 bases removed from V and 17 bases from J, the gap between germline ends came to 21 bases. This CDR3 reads CASSSMGARELFF. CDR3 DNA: TGCGCCAGCAGCTCGATGGGAGCCCGGGAACTATTTTTT.

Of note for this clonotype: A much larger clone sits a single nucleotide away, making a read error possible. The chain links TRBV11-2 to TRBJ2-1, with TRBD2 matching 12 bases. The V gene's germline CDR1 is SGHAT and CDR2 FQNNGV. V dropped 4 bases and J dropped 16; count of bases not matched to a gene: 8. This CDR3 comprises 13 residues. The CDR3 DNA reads TGTGCCAGCAGCTGGACTAGCGGGGCAGAGGACTTCTTC. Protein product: CASSWTSGAEDFF.

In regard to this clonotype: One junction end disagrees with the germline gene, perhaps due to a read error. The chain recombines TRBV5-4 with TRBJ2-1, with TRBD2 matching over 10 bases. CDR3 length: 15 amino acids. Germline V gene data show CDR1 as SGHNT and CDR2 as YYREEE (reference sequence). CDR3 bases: TGTGCCACCAGCGCCCTAGCGGGAGAGGTCAATGGGCAGTTCTTC. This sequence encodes CATSALAGEVNGQFF.

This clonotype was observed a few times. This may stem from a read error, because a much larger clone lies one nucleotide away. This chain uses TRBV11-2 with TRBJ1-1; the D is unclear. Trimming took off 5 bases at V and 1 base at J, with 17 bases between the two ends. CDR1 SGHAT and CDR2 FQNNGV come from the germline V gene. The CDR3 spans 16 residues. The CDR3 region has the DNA TGTGCCAGCAGCCCACGGAGGATAATACCGAACACTGAAGCTTTCTTT. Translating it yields CASSPRRIIPNTEAFF.

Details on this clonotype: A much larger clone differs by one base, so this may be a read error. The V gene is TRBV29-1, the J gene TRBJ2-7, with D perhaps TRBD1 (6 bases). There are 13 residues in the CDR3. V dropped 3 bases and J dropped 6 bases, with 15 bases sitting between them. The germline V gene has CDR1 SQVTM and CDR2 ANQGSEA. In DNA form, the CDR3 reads TGCAGCGTTGAGTGGCTGGGGGCCGGCGAGCAGTACTTC. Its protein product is CSVEWLGAGEQYF.

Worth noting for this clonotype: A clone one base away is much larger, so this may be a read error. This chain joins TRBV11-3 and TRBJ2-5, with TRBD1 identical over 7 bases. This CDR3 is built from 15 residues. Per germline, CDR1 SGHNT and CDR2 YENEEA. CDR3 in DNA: TGTGCCAGCAGCATAGGTAGAGGGGGCCAAGAGACCCAGTATTTC. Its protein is CASSIGRGGQETQYF.

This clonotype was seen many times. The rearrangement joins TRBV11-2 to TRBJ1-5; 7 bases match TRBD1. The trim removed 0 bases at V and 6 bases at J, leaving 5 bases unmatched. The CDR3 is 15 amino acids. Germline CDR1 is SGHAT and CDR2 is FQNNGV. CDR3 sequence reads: CASSLEAGGTQPQHF. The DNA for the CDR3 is TGTGCCAGCAGCTTAGAAGCAGGGGGTACTCAGCCCCAGCATTTT.

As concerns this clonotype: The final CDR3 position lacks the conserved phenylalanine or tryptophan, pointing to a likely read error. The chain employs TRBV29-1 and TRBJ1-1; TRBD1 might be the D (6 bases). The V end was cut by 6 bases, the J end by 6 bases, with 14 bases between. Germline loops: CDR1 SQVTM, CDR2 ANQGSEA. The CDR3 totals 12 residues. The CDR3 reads CSVDTGSSEAFY. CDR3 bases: TGCAGCGTCGACACAGGGAGCTCTGAAGCTTTCTAT.

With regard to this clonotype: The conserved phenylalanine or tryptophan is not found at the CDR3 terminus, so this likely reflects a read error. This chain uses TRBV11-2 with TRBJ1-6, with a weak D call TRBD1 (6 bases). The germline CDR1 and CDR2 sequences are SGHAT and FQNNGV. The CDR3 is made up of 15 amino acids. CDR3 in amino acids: CTSSLDPGANSPLHL. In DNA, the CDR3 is TGTACCAGCAGCTTAGACCCGGGGGCCAATTCACCCCTCCACCTT.

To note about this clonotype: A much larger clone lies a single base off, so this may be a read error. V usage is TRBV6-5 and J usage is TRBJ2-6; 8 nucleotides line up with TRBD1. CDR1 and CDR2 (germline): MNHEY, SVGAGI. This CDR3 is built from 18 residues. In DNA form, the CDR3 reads TGTGTCAGCTGTCTTTGGACAGGGATGAAAGCTGGGGCCAACGTCCTGACTTTC. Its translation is CVSCLWTGMKAGANVLTF.